A selection of T cell receptor beta chains follows, all from one sample in a study of T cells in Graves' hyperthyroidism and ophthalmopathy. TCRdb fed the multiplex PCR reads into MiXCR, producing one record per CDR3 protein. There are 400,000 to 550,000 distinct CDR3 sequences in the sample; around 22% occur only once, and approximately 10% lies in the top ten. The specimen sequenced was blood. The origin of the receptors is a young woman with Graves' ophthalmopathy. CDR3s include the opening cysteine and the closing phenylalanine or tryptophan. Fields, in order: V gene, clone size, D gene, J gene, CDR3 protein, CDR3 DNA. The D gene is left open where the match is weak. Clone sizes are given selectively: once, few, many, or a class where the clone is expanded.

v_gene: TRBV2; abundance: NA; d_gene: NA; j_gene: TRBJ1-5; CDR3aa: CASSGDGQDQPQHF; CDR3nt: TGTGCCAGCAGTGGGGACGGACAAGATCAGCCCCAGCATTTT
v_gene: TRBV6-5; abundance: NA; d_gene: NA; j_gene: TRBJ2-5; CDR3aa: CASSYGYQETQYF; CDR3nt: TGTGCCAGCAGTTACGGCTACCAAGAGACCCAGTACTTC
v_gene: TRBV7-9; abundance: many; d_gene: NA; j_gene: TRBJ1-2; CDR3aa: CASNPSDDGYTF; CDR3nt: TGTGCCAGCAACCCCTCGGACGATGGCTACACCTTC
v_gene: TRBV12-3/TRBV12-4; abundance: many; d_gene: NA; j_gene: TRBJ2-5; CDR3aa: CASTQGQETQYF; CDR3nt: TGTGCCAGCACCCAGGGCCAAGAGACCCAGTACTTC
v_gene: TRBV5-6; abundance: many; d_gene: NA; j_gene: TRBJ2-7; CDR3aa: CASSWGRYEQYF; CDR3nt: TGTGCCAGCAGCTGGGGACGGTACGAGCAGTACTTC
v_gene: TRBV12-3/TRBV12-4; abundance: many; d_gene: NA; j_gene: TRBJ1-2; CDR3aa: CASRREPRGGYTF; CDR3nt: TGTGCCAGCAGGCGGGAACCCAGAGGGGGCTACACCTTC
v_gene: TRBV29-1; abundance: many; d_gene: NA; j_gene: TRBJ1-1; CDR3aa: CSVAGRGTNTEAFF; CDR3nt: TGCAGCGTTGCGGGCAGGGGTACGAACACTGAAGCTTTCTTT
v_gene: TRBV7-2; abundance: many; d_gene: NA; j_gene: TRBJ2-5; CDR3aa: CASSLDSGQETQYF; CDR3nt: TGCGCCAGCAGCTTGGATAGCGGCCAAGAGACCCAGTACTTC
v_gene: TRBV7-9; abundance: many; d_gene: TRBD1; j_gene: TRBJ2-2; CDR3aa: CASRPGTGNTGELFF; CDR3nt: TGTGCCAGCAGACCCGGGACAGGGAACACCGGGGAGCTGTTTTTT
v_gene: TRBV6-5; abundance: many; d_gene: NA; j_gene: TRBJ1-2; CDR3aa: CASSYTDRRNGYTF; CDR3nt: TGTGCCAGCAGTTACACAGACAGGCGTAATGGCTACACCTTC
v_gene: TRBV27; abundance: NA; d_gene: NA; j_gene: TRBJ2-7; CDR3aa: CASSFVPDSYEQYF; CDR3nt: TGTGCCAGCAGTTTTGTGCCGGACTCTTACGAGCAGTACTTC
v_gene: TRBV7-3; abundance: many; d_gene: TRBD2; j_gene: TRBJ2-7; CDR3aa: CASSSRASGGEQYF; CDR3nt: TGTGCCAGCAGTTCGAGAGCTAGCGGGGGAGAGCAGTACTTC
v_gene: TRBV20-1; abundance: few; d_gene: NA; j_gene: TRBJ1-6; CDR3aa: CSARDIGQSFSPLHF; CDR3nt: TGCAGTGCTAGAGATATCGGACAGAGCTTTTCACCCCTCCACTTT
v_gene: TRBV6-5; abundance: many; d_gene: NA; j_gene: TRBJ1-1; CDR3aa: CASSYSWGGDTEAFF; CDR3nt: TGTGCCAGCAGTTACTCCTGGGGAGGGGACACTGAAGCTTTCTTT